These 16 T cell receptor beta chains were sequenced from one sample in a study of blood T cell repertoires in COVID-19. Sequenced by immunoSEQ multiplex PCR; TCRdb stores in-frame clones only, minus some. The sample shows fewer than 80,000 clones, around 67% of them seen only once. What was sequenced was peripheral blood. These receptors originate from a man aged 55 to 70 with acute or convalescent COVID-19.

This clone came up once. This chain connects TRBV28 to TRBJ2-3, with 7 bases lining up with TRBD1. Germline loops: CDR1 MDHEN, CDR2 SYDVKM. The CDR3 runs 14 residues. Unmatched junction bases numbered 7, after V lost 4 bases and J lost 6 bases. Here the CDR3 DNA reads TGTGCCAGCAGTTATTTACAGGGGACCGATACGCAGTATTTT. Translated: CASSYLQGTDTQYF.

The sample holds one count of this clone. The rearrangement uses TRBV19 and TRBJ2-1, with 7 nucleotides matching TRBD2. Per germline, CDR1 LNHDA and CDR2 SQIVND (reference sequence). The CDR3 runs 14 residues. V was clipped by 1 base and J by 7 bases; unmatched bases: 4. In nucleotides, the CDR3 is TGTGCCAGTAGTATAGGGGAGGGTTTAAATGAGCAGTTCTTC. This codes for CASSIGEGLNEQFF.

The chain has TRBV11-3 and TRBJ1-3; tentative D call: TRBD1 (6 bases). Germline CDR1 is SGHNT and CDR2 is YENEEA. V lost 5 bases and J lost 6, with 14 bases in between. CDR3 length equals 14 residues. The CDR3 DNA reads TGTGCCAGCAGCCATCCGGGACAACCAAACACCATATATTTT. Protein product: CASSHPGQPNTIYF.

This sequence joins TRBV7-9 and TRBJ2-3; TRBD2 matches 8 bases. The CDR3 spans 15 residues. Germline CDR1 and CDR2: SEHNR and FQNEAQ (reference sequence). The trim removed 1 base at V and 1 base at J, leaving 1 base unmatched. The DNA of the CDR3 is TGTGCCAGCAGCTTAGGTAGCGGGGGCACAGATACGCAGTATTTT. Protein: CASSLGSGGTDTQYF.

This clone has just a few counts. The chain combines TRBV24-1 with TRBJ2-2, with D tentatively TRBD2 (5 bases). The CDR3 consists of 13 residues. Germline V lookup: CDR1 KGHDR, CDR2 SFDVKD. V was cut by 9 bases and J by 0 bases, with 7 bases left in between. CDR3 amino acids: CATGSANTGELFF. The CDR3 nucleotides read TGTGCCACCGGGAGCGCGAACACCGGGGAGCTGTTTTTT.

This sequence joins TRBV9 and TRBJ1-1; TRBD1 matches at 10 bases. Germline V lookup: CDR1 SGDLS, CDR2 YYNGEE. Trimming took 4 bases from V and 3 from J; bases not matched to a gene: 6. The CDR3 length is 15 residues. The CDR3 here is CASSPRQGADTEAFF. The DNA for the CDR3 is TGTGCCAGCAGCCCGAGACAGGGGGCGGACACTGAAGCTTTCTTT.

This clone was detected once. The genes are TRBV28 and TRBJ1-1; the match to TRBD1 covers 8 bases. The length of the CDR3 is 16 residues. CDR1 and CDR2 from the germline V gene are MDHEN and SYDVKM. Losses at the gene ends were 3 bases for V and 6 bases for J; bases not matched to a gene: 12. The CDR3 region has the DNA TGTGCCAGCAGTTTGTCGGGGACAGGTAGGTTCCCTGAAGCTTTCTTT. Residues: CASSLSGTGRFPEAFF.

A few counts support this clone. V is TRBV5-4 and J is TRBJ2-5, with D uncertain. Germline CDR1 SGHNT, CDR2 YYREEE (reference sequence). This CDR3 is built from 15 residues. V was trimmed by 0 bases and J by 2 bases, leaving 11 bases between them. CDR3 sequence reads: CASSLASGWQETQYF. CDR3 sequence (DNA): TGTGCCAGCAGCTTGGCCTCAGGTTGGCAAGAGACCCAGTACTTC.

The rearrangement uses TRBV30 and TRBJ1-1; 9 nucleotides match TRBD1. With V trimmed by 0 bases and J by 4 bases, 3 bases remained unmatched. CDR1 and CDR2 (germline): GTSNPN, SVGIG (reference sequence). The CDR3 is made up of 14 amino acids. The CDR3 is CAWSVPDRGTEAFF. CDR3 DNA sequence: TGTGCCTGGAGTGTCCCGGACAGGGGCACTGAAGCTTTCTTT. The full variable domain, with the rest looked up from reference TRBV30 and TRBJ1-1, is SQTIHQWPATLVQPVGSPLSLECTVEGTSNPNLYWYRQAAGRGLQLLFYSVGIGQISSEVPQNLSASRPQDRQFILSSKKLLLSDSGFYLCAWSVPDRGTEAFFGQGTRLTVV.

The genes are TRBV5-1 and TRBJ2-1, with no clear D. The germline V gene encodes CDR1 SGHRS and CDR2 YFSETQ. V was clipped by 2 bases and J by 4 bases, with 10 bases between them. The CDR3 sequence is 14 residues long. The CDR3 here is CASSLTGQYNEQFF. The DNA of the CDR3 is TGCGCCAGCAGCTTAACTGGGCAATACAATGAGCAGTTCTTC.

The gene calls are TRBV10-3 and TRBJ2-2; 10 bases agree with TRBD2. Per germline, CDR1 ENHRY and CDR2 SYGVKD. The CDR3 is 16 amino acids. Unmatched junction bases numbered 13, after V lost 11 bases and J lost 4 bases. This CDR3 reads CASLERTSGVTGELFF. CDR3 DNA sequence: TGTGCCTCCCTTGAGAGAACTAGCGGGGTCACCGGGGAGCTGTTTTTT.

The chain has TRBV6-6 and TRBJ2-7; tentative D call: TRBD2 (6 bases). The CDR3 is made up of 16 amino acids. The germline V gene has CDR1 MNHNY and CDR2 SVGAGI (reference sequence). Between the trimmed V and J ends, which lost 7 bases and 1 base, there was a span of 20 bases. The CDR3 sequence: CASMRGLGRQSYEQYF. CDR3 nucleotides: TGTGCCAGCATGCGTGGGCTAGGGAGGCAATCCTACGAGCAGTACTTC.

The chain couples TRBV5-4 to TRBJ1-2, with TRBD1 identical over 10 bases. The J segment lost 2 bases and the V segment lost 7 bases, leaving 8 bases of the junction unmatched. Germline values: CDR1 SGHNT, CDR2 YYREEE (reference sequence). CDR3 size: 15 residues. CDR3 DNA: TGTGCCAGCCTGAGGACAGGGGGATTCAACTATGGCTACACCTTC. Its translation: CASLRTGGFNYGYTF. The full variable domain, with the rest looked up from reference TRBV5-4 and TRBJ1-2, is ETGVTQSPTHLIKTRGQQVTLRCSSQSGHNTVSWYQQALGQGPQFIFQYYREEENGRGNFPPRFSGLQFPNYSSELNVNALELDDSALYLCASLRTGGFNYGYTFGSGTRLTVV.

The chain is built from TRBV7-2 and TRBJ2-4; possible D gene TRBD1, 5 bases. Looked up from germline, CDR1 is SGHTA and CDR2 is FQGNSA. Deletions cut 0 bases from V and 1 base from J, with 10 bases between. This CDR3 comprises 16 residues. The CDR3 DNA sequence: TGTGCCAGCAGCTTAGCCAGGGCGGCGGCCAAAAACATTCAGTACTTC. Amino acid sequence: CASSLARAAAKNIQYF.

The chain combines TRBV6-5 with TRBJ2-7; 8 nucleotides line up with TRBD1. Germline CDR1 MNHEY, CDR2 SVGAGI. V lost 6 bases and J lost 0; bases outside the gene matches: 4. This CDR3 contains 14 residues. The CDR3 is CASSDRGSSYEQYV. In DNA, the CDR3 is TGTGCCAGCAGCGACAGGGGTAGCTCCTACGAGCAGTACGTC.

This sequence joins TRBV7-8 and TRBJ1-5; 7 bases are shared with TRBD1. This CDR3 spans 17 amino acids. The V gene end was trimmed by 6 bases and the J gene end by 0 bases; junction bases not matched to a gene: 11. Germline CDR1 is SGHVS and CDR2 is FQNEAQ. This CDR3 is CASSLDRSTYSNQPQHF. The CDR3 nucleotides are TGTGCCAGCAGTTTGGACAGGTCCACTTATAGCAATCAGCCCCAGCATTTT.